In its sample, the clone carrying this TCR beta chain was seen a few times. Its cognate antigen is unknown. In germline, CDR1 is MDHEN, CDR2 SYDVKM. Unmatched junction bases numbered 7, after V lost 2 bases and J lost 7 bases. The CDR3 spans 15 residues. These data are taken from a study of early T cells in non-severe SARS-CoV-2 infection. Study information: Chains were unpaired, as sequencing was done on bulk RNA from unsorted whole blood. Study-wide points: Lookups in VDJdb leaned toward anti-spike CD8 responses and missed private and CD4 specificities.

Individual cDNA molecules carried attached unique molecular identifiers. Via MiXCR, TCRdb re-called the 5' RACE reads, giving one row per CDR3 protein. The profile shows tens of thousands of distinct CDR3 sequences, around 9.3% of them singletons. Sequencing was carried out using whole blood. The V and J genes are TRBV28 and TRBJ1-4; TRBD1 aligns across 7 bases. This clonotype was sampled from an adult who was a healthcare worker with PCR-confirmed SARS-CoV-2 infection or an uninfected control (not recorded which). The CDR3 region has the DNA TGTGCCAGCAGTTTACCCCGACAGGGAGGTGAAAAACTGTTTTTT. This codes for CASSLPRQGGEKLFF.